The 30 T cell receptor beta chains below come from one sample, sequenced in a study of shared T cell receptors in the human thymus. The data were produced by immunoSEQ multiplex PCR, yet TCRdb's version contains in-frame clones alone and is incomplete. The data hold approximately 660,000 clones, with approximately 88% observed a single time. The data were also submitted as part of a second study, on human thymus T cells.

Input material: thymocytes. These receptors were taken from a boy younger than two with a congenital heart defect.

The CDR3 spells CASSGGGTQYF. Written as DNA, the CDR3 is TGTGCCAGCAGTGGAGGCGGGACCCAGTACTTC. The rearrangement uses TRBV6-1 and TRBJ2-5; D is uncertain. V was cut by 4 bases and J by 7 bases, with 7 bases left in between. The length of the CDR3 is 11 residues. CDR1 and CDR2 (germline): MNHNS, SASEGT.

This clone was observed once. The V call is TRBV11-3, the J call TRBJ2-7, with a weak D call TRBD1 (6 bases). V was pared by 4 bases and J by 3 bases, with 10 bases between. The CDR3 loop spans 13 amino acids. Per the germline V gene, CDR1 is SGHNT and CDR2 is YENEEA. CDR3 protein: CASSSGTFYEQYF. The CDR3 region has the DNA TGTGCCAGCAGCTCCGGGACATTCTACGAGCAGTACTTC.

This chain connects TRBV4-2 to TRBJ2-7; TRBD2 agrees at 9 bases. The CDR3 contains 15 residues. The V segment lost 0 bases and the J segment 5 bases; nucleotides outside the gene matches: 5. The germline CDR1 and CDR2 sequences are LGHNA and YNFKEQ. The CDR3 spells CASSQDRGRAHEQYF. In DNA, the CDR3 is TGTGCCAGCAGCCAAGATCGCGGGAGGGCCCACGAGCAGTACTTC.

This clone has only one observation. V and J are TRBV13 and TRBJ2-7; the match to TRBD2 covers 7 bases. The CDR3 consists of 15 residues. V lost 5 bases and J lost 6; bases outside the gene matches: 13. Germline lookup yields CDR1 PRHDT and CDR2 FYEKMQ (reference sequence). In nucleotides, the CDR3 is TGTGCCAGCAGCCCTGGGGGGGTTAATGGGAGCGAGCAGTACTTC. Protein: CASSPGGVNGSEQYF.

The chain uses TRBV30 and TRBJ2-3; maybe TRBD1 (5 bases). The CDR3 spans 17 residues. With 0 bases removed from V and 2 bases from J, the gap between germline ends came to 18 bases. CDR1 and CDR2 from the germline V gene are GTSNPN and SVGIG (reference sequence). This CDR3 is CAWSVPRRAPTTDTQYF. CDR3 coding DNA: TGTGCCTGGAGTGTCCCCCGCAGGGCGCCCACCACAGATACGCAGTATTTT.

This clone occurred once. The J gene is TRBJ1-1, the V gene TRBV5-8; D is possibly TRBD1 (6 bases). The CDR3 is made up of 13 amino acids. V shed 4 bases and J shed 8 bases, with 15 bases lying between them. Germline CDR1 and CDR2: SGHTS and YDEGEE. CDR3 amino acids: CASSLWDGGEAFF. CDR3 DNA: TGTGCCAGCAGCCTCTGGGATGGGGGCGAAGCTTTCTTT. Based on the CDR3 plus reference TRBV5-8 and TRBJ1-1, the full variable domain is EAGVTQSPTHLIKTRGQQATLRCSPISGHTSVYWYQQALGLGLQFLLWYDEGEERNRGNFPPRFSGRQFPNYSSELNVNALELEDSALYLCASSLWDGGEAFFGQGTRLTVV.

This chain links TRBV9 with TRBJ2-5; D perhaps matches TRBD2 (6 bases). Per germline, CDR1 SGDLS and CDR2 YYNGEE. V lost 0 bases and J lost 5, with 11 bases in between. The length of the CDR3 is 14 residues. The CDR3 reads CASSVGSEGETQYF. The DNA for the CDR3 is TGTGCCAGCAGCGTAGGGTCGGAGGGGGAGACCCAGTACTTC.

The rearrangement links TRBV23-1 to TRBJ2-5, with D maybe TRBD2 (6 bases). TRBV23-1 is annotated as an ORF whose role is uncertain. CDR3 size: 16 residues. The germline V and J ends were trimmed by 0 bases and 5 bases, with 16 bases remaining between them. The CDR3 reads CASSQSGTRQWETQYF. The CDR3 DNA follows: TGCGCCAGCAGTCAATCGGGGACTCGTCAGTGGGAGACCCAGTACTTC.

The chain is built from TRBV18 and TRBJ2-1; the D gene is possibly TRBD2 (6 bases). Germline assignment: CDR1 KGHSH and CDR2 LQKENI. With 1 base removed from V and 6 bases from J, the gap between germline ends came to 13 bases. The CDR3 consists of 15 residues. CDR3 DNA sequence: TGTGCCAGCTCACCACTGGACTACCTCCCCAATGAGCAGTTCTTC. It translates to CASSPLDYLPNEQFF.

The chain links TRBV2 to TRBJ2-5; 7 nucleotides line up with TRBD2. Trimming removed 7 bases from V and 2 bases from J; junction bases left unmatched: 4. The CDR3 extends over 13 amino acids. Germline V CDR1 and CDR2: SNHLY, FYNNEI. The CDR3 spells CASTPSGQETQYF. The CDR3 nucleotides read TGTGCCAGCACCCCTAGCGGACAAGAGACCCAGTACTTC.

The rearrangement uses TRBV19 and TRBJ2-2; 8 bases map to TRBD1. CDR3 length: 16 residues. CDR1 and CDR2 from the germline V gene are LNHDA and SQIVND (reference sequence). With 0 bases clipped from V and 6 bases from J, the junction kept 6 bases outside the gene matches. The CDR3 protein is CASSIDHRGEAGELFF. CDR3 nucleotide sequence: TGTGCCAGTAGTATAGACCACAGGGGGGAAGCCGGGGAGCTGTTTTTT.

The gene calls are TRBV5-4 and TRBJ2-1, with TRBD2 identical over 8 bases. CDR1 is SGHNT and CDR2 is YYREEE in the germline V gene (reference sequence). J lost 3 bases, V lost 0 bases, and 2 bases had no gene match. The CDR3 runs 15 residues. CDR3 in DNA: TGTGCCAGCAGCTTGGTGGGGACTAGCTACAATGAGCAGTTCTTC. It translates to CASSLVGTSYNEQFF.

The chain carries TRBV30 and TRBJ1-1; 8 nucleotides line up with TRBD1. Germline CDR1 and CDR2: GTSNPN and SVGIG (reference sequence). The length of the CDR3 is 13 residues. The trim removed 5 bases at V and 4 bases at J, leaving 6 bases unmatched. This CDR3 is CAWGDRKGTEAFF. CDR3 bases: TGTGCCTGGGGGGACAGGAAGGGCACTGAAGCTTTCTTT.

The rearrangement uses TRBV5-1 and TRBJ2-6; D gene uncertain. The V gene lost 0 bases and the J gene lost 2 bases, with 6 bases spanning the gap. This CDR3 spans 15 amino acids. Germline CDR1 is SGHRS and CDR2 is YFSETQ. CDR3 DNA: TGCGCCAGCAGCTTGGGGCCGCCTGGGGCCAACGTCCTGACTTTC. It yields the protein CASSLGPPGANVLTF.

The V and J genes are TRBV30 and TRBJ2-5; 10 bases line up with TRBD1. Judging by the DNA end, TRBJ2-7 fits better; the J call may be wrong. Per germline, CDR1 GTSNPN and CDR2 SVGIG (reference sequence). CDR3 length equals 15 residues. DNA for the CDR3: TGTGCCTGGATTGCTGGGACAGGGGTTCCCTACGAGCAGTACTTC. Residues: CAWIAGTGVPYEQYF.

The CDR3, as DNA: TGTGCCAGCAGTGAACACAGGGGGCAAGAGACCCAGTACTTC. Its translation: CASSEHRGQETQYF. The chain uses TRBV2 and TRBJ2-5, with 8 bases fitting TRBD1. Germline loops: CDR1 SNHLY, CDR2 FYNNEI. V dropped 2 bases and J dropped 2; count of bases not matched to a gene: 1. This CDR3 region has 14 residues. The complete variable domain, with remaining parts taken from reference TRBV2 and TRBJ2-5, reads EPEVTQTPSHQVTQMGQEVILRCVPISNHLYFYWYRQILGQKVEFLVSFYNNEISEKSEIFDDQFSVERPDGSNFTLKIRSTKLEDSAMYFCASSEHRGQETQYFGPGTRLLVL.

The chain joins TRBV2 to TRBJ2-5; unclear D gene. The DNA end lines up better with TRBJ2-7; the J call may be wrong. The germline V gene has CDR1 SNHLY and CDR2 FYNNEI. The CDR3 totals 13 residues. The CDR3 DNA reads TGTGCCAGCAGTGAAGTCTGTTGGTACGAGCAGTACTTC. This sequence encodes CASSEVCWYEQYF.

J is TRBJ2-7 and V is TRBV10-3; D perhaps matches TRBD2 (5 bases). The V end lost 7 bases, the J end lost 6 bases, and 19 bases lay between the germline ends. The length of the CDR3 is 14 residues. CDR1 is ENHRY and CDR2 is SYGVKD in the germline V gene. CDR3 region: CAITTDSELREQYF. In nucleotides, the CDR3 is TGTGCCATCACCACGGACTCTGAGCTACGCGAGCAGTACTTC.

The V gene is TRBV6-5, the J gene TRBJ2-1, with D unresolved. V was shortened by 5 bases and J by 4 bases, with 15 bases between the two germline ends. The CDR3 length is 15 residues. Germline V gives CDR1 MNHEY, CDR2 SVGAGI. This CDR3 reads CASSPAPTGYNEQFF. CDR3 in DNA: TGTGCCAGCAGTCCCGCCCCAACTGGTTACAATGAGCAGTTCTTC.

This chain links TRBV5-1 with TRBJ2-1; 9 bases are a match to TRBD2. Germline V gene data show CDR1 as SGHRS and CDR2 as YFSETQ. The V and J ends lost 1 base and 2 bases, in that order; junction bases with no gene match: 16. There are 20 residues in the CDR3. The CDR3: CASSLPDAGGPPPTYNEQFF. CDR3 nucleotide sequence: TGCGCCAGCAGCTTGCCTGACGCGGGAGGGCCTCCACCCACCTACAATGAGCAGTTCTTC.

The chain couples TRBV4-2 to TRBJ1-1; D might be TRBD1 (6 bases). CDR3 length equals 13 residues. The V end was cut by 1 base, the J end by 10 bases, with 13 bases between. Germline-derived CDR1 and CDR2 are LGHNA and YNFKEQ. The CDR3 region has the DNA TGTGCCAGCAGCCAAGTGGACAGAGTAGCAGCTTTCTTT. As protein: CASSQVDRVAAFF.

V gene TRBV7-2 combines with J gene TRBJ2-3; 10 bases are shared with TRBD2. Trimming cost V 1 base and J 8 bases; bases outside gene matches: 6. This CDR3 contains 15 residues. Germline values: CDR1 SGHTA, CDR2 FQGNSA. The CDR3, as DNA: TGTGCCAGCAGCTTAGGAGCGGGAGGGCCGGGTACGCAGTATTTT. This gives the protein CASSLGAGGPGTQYF.

The gene calls are TRBV27 and TRBJ1-1; 8 bases align to TRBD1. V shed 6 bases and J 0 bases; nucleotides not matched to a gene: 3. The CDR3 sequence is 14 residues long. Germline CDR1 and CDR2: MNHEY and SMNVEV (reference sequence). In DNA form, the CDR3 reads TGTGCCAGCAGCCACAGGGGGATGAACACTGAAGCTTTCTTT. It encodes CASSHRGMNTEAFF.

V usage is TRBV13 and J usage is TRBJ2-1; 9 nucleotides align to TRBD2. The germline V gene encodes CDR1 PRHDT and CDR2 FYEKMQ (reference sequence). There are 16 residues in the CDR3. Trimming cost V 0 bases and J 6 bases; bases outside gene matches: 6. This chain's CDR3 is CASSLGRLAGINEQFF. CDR3 nucleotide sequence: TGTGCCAGCAGCTTAGGACGGCTAGCGGGGATCAATGAGCAGTTCTTC. Using reference TRBV13 and TRBJ2-1 for the parts outside the CDR3, the full variable domain is AAGVIQSPRHLIKEKRETATLKCYPIPRHDTVYWYQQGPGQDPQFLISFYEKMQSDKGSIPDRFSAQQFSDYHSELNMSSLELGDSALYFCASSLGRLAGINEQFFGPGTRLTVL.

This clone was seen once. The V and J genes are TRBV16 and TRBJ1-1; no definite D call. V dropped 8 bases and J dropped 3 bases, with 16 bases sitting between them. Germline loops: CDR1 KGHSY, CDR2 FQNENV. CDR3 length: 14 residues. CDR3 bases: TGTGCCAGCGGACGAATCAACGGGGACACTGAAGCTTTCTTT. It codes for CASGRINGDTEAFF. Using reference TRBV16 and TRBJ1-1 for the parts outside the CDR3, the full variable domain is GEEVAQTPKHLVRGEGQKAKLYCAPIKGHSYVFWYQQVLKNEFKFLISFQNENVFDETGMPKERFSAKCLPNSPCSLEIQATKLEDSAVYFCASGRINGDTEAFFGQGTRLTVV.

The chain carries TRBV5-6 and TRBJ1-1; 7 nucleotides match TRBD1. J was trimmed by 7 bases and V by 4 bases; bases with no gene match: 10. Germline V gene data show CDR1 as SGHDT and CDR2 as YYEEEE. The CDR3 consists of 14 residues. This CDR3 is CASSPQGGPHEAFF. The DNA of the CDR3 is TGTGCCAGCAGCCCTCAGGGGGGCCCCCATGAAGCTTTCTTT. Looking up the rest from reference TRBV5-6 and TRBJ1-1 gives the full variable domain: DAGVTQSPTHLIKTRGQQVTLRCSPKSGHDTVSWYQQALGQGPQFIFQYYEEEERQRGNFPDRFSGHQFPNYSSELNVNALLLGDSALYLCASSPQGGPHEAFFGQGTRLTVV.

CDR3 in DNA: TGTGCTACGCTTCTAGCGGGAGGGTCCTACAATGAGCAGTTCTTC. Protein product: CATLLAGGSYNEQFF. The gene calls are TRBV12-5 and TRBJ2-1; 12 bases line up with TRBD2. This CDR3 spans 15 amino acids. Germline-derived CDR1 and CDR2 are LGHNT and FRNRAP. After removal of 10 bases from V and 1 base from J, the junction contained 5 bases not matched to a gene.

The chain recombines TRBV25-1 with TRBJ2-5; 8 bases are a match to TRBD2. The CDR3 contains 16 residues. Per germline, CDR1 MGHDK and CDR2 SYGVNS. The trim removed 2 bases at V and 4 bases at J, leaving 9 bases unmatched. Written as DNA, the CDR3 is TGTGCCAGCAGTGAACCGAGCGGGAGACGGGGAGAGACCCAGTACTTC. Its protein is CASSEPSGRRGETQYF.

This chain joins TRBV12-5 and TRBJ2-1, with TRBD2 matching 13 bases. The V and J ends lost 1 base and 9 bases, in that order; junction bases with no gene match: 9. The germline V gene encodes CDR1 LGHNT and CDR2 FRNRAP. The CDR3 covers 17 residues. The CDR3: CASGLAPGTSGKGEQFF. CDR3 DNA sequence: TGTGCTAGTGGTTTGGCCCCCGGGACTAGCGGGAAAGGTGAGCAGTTCTTC. Complete variable domain (other parts from reference TRBV12-5 and TRBJ2-1): DARVTQTPRHKVTEMGQEVTMRCQPILGHNTVFWYRQTMMQGLELLAYFRNRAPLDDSGMPKDRFSAEMPDATLATLKIQPSEPRDSAVYFCASGLAPGTSGKGEQFFGPGTRLTVL.

CDR3 residues: CASSYSSQSGDPRAFF. The CDR3 nucleotides are TGTGCCAGCAGTTACTCATCCCAGTCAGGGGACCCCCGGGCTTTCTTT. The gene calls are TRBV6-6 and TRBJ1-1; D is perhaps TRBD1 (6 bases). Germline CDR1 is MNHNY and CDR2 is SVGAGI (reference sequence). The CDR3 consists of 16 residues. Trimming shortened V by 0 bases and J by 11 bases, and 22 bases separated the two germline ends.